The present TCR beta chain was sequenced within a study of shared clonotypes between healthy human individuals. V was clipped by 5 bases and J by 3 bases; unmatched bases: 8. Germline loops: CDR1 GTSNPN, CDR2 SVGIG (reference sequence). The CDR3 contains 14 residues. Method: immunoSEQ multiplex PCR; TCRdb's copy keeps in-frame clones and lacks some. The sample contains some 2,100,000 clones, approximately 96% of which appear only once. The donors were all Caucasian adults (living in Nashville, Tennessee). The sequenced material came from naive CD4+ T cells sorted from blood. Subset of the sample: CD45RA+ positively selected. This clonotype originated in a man between 18 and 35 years old in good health. The chain employs TRBV30 and TRBJ2-7, with TRBD1 matching 9 bases. CDR3 DNA sequence: TGTGCCTGGGCCGGGACAGGGACCCTCTACGAGCAGTACTTC. Its translation: CAWAGTGTLYEQYF.